This TCR beta chain came from a study of blood T cell repertoires in COVID-19. Study context: In each case, the material was cDNA or gDNA derived from T cells, B-cell-depleted T cells, or PBMCs.

Under the authors' procedure: Amplification from reference gene primers served as the basis for estimated nucleated cell counts. Assay used: immunoSEQ multiplex PCR; TCRdb lists only in-frame clones, some missing. The V and J calls and clone size come from that table; D and trimming were worked out from the DNA. The repertoire holds some 22,000 clones, with roughly nine tenths as singletons. Germline CDR1 and CDR2: GTSNPN and SVGIG (reference sequence). The CDR3 has 15 amino acids. Trimming left V 5 bases short and J 9 bases short, with 26 bases between. What was sequenced was peripheral blood. The chain couples TRBV30 to TRBJ2-7; D perhaps matches TRBD1 (5 bases). The sequence was obtained from a human donor with active COVID-19. The donor label of this sample is uncertain. This CDR3 reads CAWGGVGAIFERQYF. CDR3 nucleotides: TGTGCCTGGGGCGGTGTAGGGGCAATATTCGAGAGGCAGTACTTC.